Included here is one TCR beta chain sequence, with context. Its antigen is undetermined. The sample is drawn from a study of CD8 T cells in Susac syndrome. The wider study: Treatment status at blood draw for the Susac syndrome patients was therapy-naive, corticosteroids, or intravenous immunoglobulin alone.

This CDR3 is 14 amino acids long. V lost 1 base and J lost 3, with 8 bases in between. The V gene's germline CDR1 is SGHVS and CDR2 FNYEAQ. Study-wide findings and caveats: CD4+ repertoires of Susac syndrome patients lacked detectable clonal expansion.

RNA in amounts of roughly 0.5 to 1 ug was reverse transcribed with random hexamers. TCRdb itself ran the immunoSEQ multiplex PCR reads through MiXCR, one entry per CDR3 protein. The sample lists about 180,000 distinct CDR3 sequences; 90% to 95% were seen once. Sequenced material: CD4+ T cells from PBMCs. The clonotype was recovered from a human donor with Susac syndrome. The V and J genes are TRBV7-6 and TRBJ2-3; D is possibly TRBD2 (6 bases). The CDR3, as DNA: TGTGCCAGCAGCTTAGTGGGACTTACAGATACGCAGTATTTT. Translation: CASSLVGLTDTQYF.